Following are 24 T cell receptor beta chains from one sample sequenced in a study of T cells after yellow fever vaccination. MiXCR, applied by TCRdb to the 5' RACE reads, yields one record per CDR3 protein. The sample has about 400,000 distinct CDR3 sequences, roughly 11% seen once. The sequences come from PBMCs, collected on the day of the first yellow fever vaccination. The receptors here all came from a man younger than 30 who received the YFV17D yellow fever vaccine.

This clonotype was counted a few times. The chain is built from TRBV28 and TRBJ2-3, with TRBD1 identical over 7 bases. The CDR3 length is 12 residues. With V trimmed by 5 bases and J by 14 bases, 10 bases remained unmatched. In germline, CDR1 is MDHEN, CDR2 SYDVKM. CDR3 in amino acids: CASSPRDSNAYF. CDR3 DNA: TGTGCCAGCAGTCCCCGGGACAGTAACGCGTATTTT. Complete variable domain (other parts from reference TRBV28 and TRBJ2-3): DVKVTQSSRYLVKRTGEKVFLECVQDMDHENMFWYRQDPGLGLRLIYFSYDVKMKEKGDIPEGYSVSREKKERFSLILESASTNQTSMYLCASSPRDSNAYFGPGTRLTVL.

This clonotype was observed a handful of times. The rearrangement uses TRBV12-3 or TRBV12-4 and TRBJ2-1; the match to TRBD2 covers 12 bases. CDR3 length: 14 residues. The trim removed 7 bases at V and 9 bases at J, leaving 7 bases unmatched. For the CDR3, the DNA is TGTGCCAGCAATCTCGGACTAGCGGGGTCTGAGCAGTTCTTC. Amino acids: CASNLGLAGSEQFF.

This clonotype was counted between two and nine times. The rearrangement uses TRBV5-1 and TRBJ2-3; no definite D call. V dropped 3 bases and J dropped 9 bases, with 23 bases sitting between them. Germline V gene data show CDR1 as SGHRS and CDR2 as YFSETQ. The CDR3 extends over 16 amino acids. The CDR3 sequence: CASSSVPGPRARTQYF. CDR3 sequence (DNA): TGCGCCAGCAGCTCTGTCCCAGGCCCACGCGCAAGGACGCAGTATTTT.

J is TRBJ2-7 and V is TRBV12-5; D gene ambiguous. There are 11 residues in the CDR3. Trimming cost V 4 bases and J 2 bases, with 3 bases left between them. Germline CDR1 LGHNT, CDR2 FRNRAP. The CDR3 reads CASGSAYEQYV. Here the CDR3 DNA reads TGTGCTAGTGGTTCGGCCTACGAGCAGTACGTC.

This clonotype was counted between two and nine times. The chain uses TRBV19 and TRBJ1-3; a possible D gene is TRBD1 (5 bases). Trimming removed 4 bases at V and 7 bases at J, with 8 bases between. Per the germline V gene, CDR1 is LNHDA and CDR2 is SQIVND (reference sequence). The CDR3 is 12 residues long. This chain's CDR3 is CASSTRQNTIYF. The DNA for the CDR3 is TGTGCCAGTAGTACCAGACAGAACACCATATATTTT. Together with reference TRBV19 and TRBJ1-3, the CDR3 gives the full variable domain: DGGITQSPKYLFRKEGQNVTLSCEQNLNHDAMYWYRQDPGQGLRLIYYSQIVNDFQKGDIAEGYSVSREKKESFPLTVTSAQKNPTAFYLCASSTRQNTIYFGEGSWLTVV.

At least ten counts were recorded for this clonotype. The genes are TRBV12-3 or TRBV12-4 and TRBJ1-2; no reliable D call. This CDR3 spans 14 amino acids. V lost 5 bases to trimming and J lost 1 base, with 11 bases between them. CDR3 in DNA: TGTGCCAGCAGTCCCCGCACCGATAACTATGGCTACACCTTC. It is translated as CASSPRTDNYGYTF.

In this sample, this clonotype turned up a few times. The chain is built from TRBV7-6 and TRBJ2-1; 12 bases map to TRBD1. Germline V CDR1 and CDR2: SGHVS, FNYEAQ. Losses at the gene ends were 0 bases for V and 8 bases for J; bases not matched to a gene: 2. The CDR3 is 15 amino acids. CDR3 residues: CASSLAGTGGYEQFF. The CDR3 bases are TGTGCCAGCAGCTTAGCAGGGACAGGGGGCTATGAGCAGTTCTTC.

The chain uses TRBV5-1 and TRBJ2-1, with TRBD2 matching over 10 bases. CDR1 and CDR2 (germline): SGHRS, YFSETQ. CDR3 length equals 15 residues. J lost 6 bases, V lost 4 bases, and 7 bases had no gene match. The DNA for the CDR3 is TGCGCCAGCAGCGAACTAGCGGGGATAATCAATGAGCAGTTCTTC. Its protein is CASSELAGIINEQFF.

This clonotype was picked up a small number of times. This chain joins TRBV5-1 and TRBJ2-1; D could derive from TRBD1 or TRBD2 (5 bases each). V was trimmed by 5 bases and J by 5 bases, leaving 11 bases between them. CDR1 is SGHRS, CDR2 YFSETQ, per germline. The CDR3 runs to 13 residues. The CDR3 DNA sequence: TGCGCCAGCAGGTCGGGACCAAACAATGAGCAGTTCTTC. Amino acids: CASRSGPNNEQFF.

This clonotype has more than one count but fewer than ten. This chain connects TRBV7-9 to TRBJ2-2, with D hard to call. V was pared by 8 bases and J by 3 bases, with 4 bases between. Germline V gene lookup returns CDR1 SEHNR and CDR2 FQNEAQ (reference sequence). The CDR3 has 11 amino acids. CDR3 bases: TGTGCCAGCCATTACACCGGGGAGCTGTTTTTT. This translates into CASHYTGELFF.

This clonotype was counted only a few times. The gene calls are TRBV12-3 or TRBV12-4 and TRBJ2-3; D is unresolved. Trimming shortened V by 6 bases and J by 0 bases, and 10 bases separated the two germline ends. CDR3 size: 14 residues. The CDR3 nucleotides read TGTGCCAGCAGCCCCCTCGTCAGCACAGATACGCAGTATTTT. Encoded protein: CASSPLVSTDTQYF.

The table lists this clonotype with many counts. This chain uses TRBV20-1 with TRBJ1-3; 10 nucleotides align to TRBD1. From germline, CDR1 is DFQATT and CDR2 SNEGSKA (reference sequence). The J segment lost 2 bases and the V segment lost 5 bases, leaving 6 bases of the junction unmatched. CDR3 size: 15 residues. The CDR3: CSALTTGGPGNTIYF. The DNA of the CDR3 is TGCAGTGCTCTGACGACAGGGGGCCCTGGAAACACCATATATTTT.

Only a few counts were recorded for this clonotype. The genes are TRBV5-1 and TRBJ1-4, with 8 nucleotides matching TRBD1. This CDR3 has 15 amino acids. V was clipped by 0 bases and J by 5 bases; unmatched bases: 3. Per the germline V gene, CDR1 is SGHRS and CDR2 is YFSETQ. The CDR3 bases are TGCGCCAGCAGCTTGGTACAGGGGGAAAATGAAAAACTGTTTTTT. It encodes CASSLVQGENEKLFF. The variable domain in full, completed from reference TRBV5-1 and TRBJ1-4, reads KAGVTQTPRYLIKTRGQQVTLSCSPISGHRSVSWYQQTPGQGLQFLFEYFSETQRNKGNFPGRFSGRQFSNSRSEMNVSTLELGDSALYLCASSLVQGENEKLFFGSGTQLSVL.

Many counts were recorded for this clonotype. The chain employs TRBV20-1 and TRBJ2-7; D is perhaps TRBD1 (5 bases). The CDR3 is 14 residues long. The V end lost 1 base, the J end lost 0 bases, and 10 bases lay between the germline ends. Germline CDR1 reads DFQATT; CDR2 reads SNEGSKA (reference sequence). The CDR3 loop is CSARGGDSSYEQYV. The CDR3 nucleotides are TGCAGTGCTAGAGGTGGAGACAGCTCCTACGAGCAGTACGTC.

The V gene is TRBV5-6, the J gene TRBJ1-6; D might be TRBD1 (5 bases). There are 15 residues in the CDR3. The V end lost 6 bases, the J end lost 8 bases, and 18 bases lay between the germline ends. CDR1 is SGHDT and CDR2 is YYEEEE in the germline V gene. CDR3 bases: TGTGCCAGCAATATACGACAGAGGGCCTATTCACCCCTCCACTTT. Translating it yields CASNIRQRAYSPLHF.

The rearrangement joins TRBV14 to TRBJ1-4; D is uncertain. Deletions cut 10 bases from V and 7 bases from J, with 25 bases between. Per germline, CDR1 SGHDN and CDR2 FVKESK. The CDR3 covers 16 residues. CDR3 protein: CAMSLRHSKGSEKLFF. DNA for the CDR3: TGTGCCATGTCACTACGACACTCGAAAGGGAGTGAAAAACTGTTTTTT.

V gene TRBV7-2 combines with J gene TRBJ2-5; TRBD2 matches 8 bases. The trim removed 3 bases at V and 3 bases at J, leaving 6 bases unmatched. Germline CDR1 reads SGHTA; CDR2 reads FQGNSA. This CDR3 has 15 residues. The CDR3 protein is CASSLIAGPKETQYF. The CDR3 DNA sequence: TGTGCCAGCAGCTTGATAGCGGGACCGAAAGAGACCCAGTACTTC.

In this sample, this clonotype turned up a few times. V and J are TRBV27 and TRBJ2-5; 9 bases align to TRBD1. V trimming: 5 bases; J trimming: 3 bases; junction bases outside the gene matches: 16. Per the germline V gene, CDR1 is MNHEY and CDR2 is SMNVEV (reference sequence). This CDR3 region has 18 residues. The CDR3 region is CASSPKHLRDRVEETQYF. The DNA for the CDR3 is TGTGCCAGCAGTCCAAAACACCTCCGGGACAGGGTCGAAGAGACCCAGTACTTC.

This clonotype was recorded many times. The J gene is TRBJ2-7, the V gene TRBV12-3 or TRBV12-4, with D unclear. The germline V and J ends were trimmed by 5 bases and 3 bases, with 5 bases remaining between them. This CDR3 is built from 11 residues. The CDR3 sequence: CASSTHYEQYF. DNA of the CDR3: TGTGCCAGCAGTACCCACTACGAGCAGTACTTC.

The sample holds a few counts of this clonotype. V gene TRBV28 combines with J gene TRBJ1-4; D remains ambiguous. Germline CDR1 is MDHEN and CDR2 is SYDVKM. Deletions cut 5 bases from V and 5 bases from J, with 18 bases between. The CDR3 has 16 residues. This CDR3 reads CASSIQKLRWNEKLFF. The CDR3 DNA reads TGTGCCAGCAGTATCCAAAAATTGCGGTGGAATGAAAAACTGTTTTTT.

This rearrangement joins TRBV18 to TRBJ1-1; D is ambiguous. From germline, CDR1 is KGHSH and CDR2 LQKENI. CDR3 length equals 13 residues. V was shortened by 2 bases and J by 1 base, with 5 bases between the two germline ends. The DNA of the CDR3 is TGTGCCAGCTCACCAAATCAGAACACTGAAGCTTTCTTT. This translates into CASSPNQNTEAFF.

This clonotype was counted between two and nine times. The rearrangement uses TRBV7-6 and TRBJ1-1, with D possibly matching TRBD1 (5 bases). Germline assignment: CDR1 SGHVS and CDR2 FNYEAQ. V shed 2 bases and J shed 0 bases, with 10 bases lying between them. The CDR3 runs 15 residues. CDR3 protein: CASSLIWGVNTEAFF. In DNA form, the CDR3 reads TGTGCCAGCAGCTTAATCTGGGGGGTGAACACTGAAGCTTTCTTT.

The chain is built from TRBV6-1 and TRBJ1-2, with 8 positions matching TRBD1. The V and J ends lost 6 bases and 4 bases, in that order; junction bases with no gene match: 10. Germline V gene lookup returns CDR1 MNHNS and CDR2 SASEGT. The CDR3 runs 15 residues. CDR3 in DNA: TGTGCCAGCAGAATCAGGGGGCTGGGAGTCTATGGCTACACCTTC. As protein: CASRIRGLGVYGYTF.

This clonotype has more than one count but fewer than ten. The chain combines TRBV20-1 with TRBJ2-7, with TRBD2 matching 9 bases. V trimming: 4 bases; J trimming: 4 bases; junction bases outside the gene matches: 2. The CDR3 spans 12 residues. Germline values: CDR1 DFQATT, CDR2 SNEGSKA (reference sequence). The CDR3 here is CSATSGVYEQYF. Written as DNA, the CDR3 is TGCAGTGCTACTAGCGGGGTATACGAGCAGTACTTC.